Below, 10 T cell receptor beta chains from the same sample are listed, as sequenced in a study of blood T cell repertoires in COVID-19. Some clones are missing from TCRdb's copy, which holds only in-frame ones; the method was immunoSEQ multiplex PCR. The sample includes roughly 240,000 clones, around nine tenths of them seen just once. The material sequenced was peripheral blood. These receptors were collected from an older woman who had recovered from COVID-19.

The chain couples TRBV5-6 to TRBJ1-1, with D unclear. The CDR3 spans 13 residues. Per germline, CDR1 SGHDT and CDR2 YYEEEE. Between the trimmed V and J ends, which lost 2 bases and 1 base, there was a span of 6 bases. CDR3: CASSFGQNTEAFF. The CDR3 coding sequence is TGTGCCAGCAGCTTTGGGCAGAACACTGAAGCTTTCTTT.

The V call is TRBV6-5, the J call TRBJ2-3; D ambiguous. Trimming took 6 bases from V and 5 from J, leaving 18 bases between them. The CDR3 sequence is 15 residues long. CDR1 MNHEY and CDR2 SVGAGI come from the germline V gene. CDR3 sequence reads: CASSQTGVVVDTQYF. Here the CDR3 DNA reads TGTGCCAGCAGCCAGACGGGTGTGGTGGTAGATACGCAGTATTTT.

The chain couples TRBV11-3 to TRBJ1-1; D is uncertain. Between the trimmed V and J ends, which lost 8 bases and 1 base, there was a span of 14 bases. Per germline, CDR1 SGHNT and CDR2 YENEEA. This CDR3 spans 14 amino acids. CDR3 in DNA: TGTGCCAGCGCGGAAGGAGGCGCGAACACTGAAGCTTTCTTT. It is translated as CASAEGGANTEAFF. Using reference TRBV11-3 and TRBJ1-1 for the parts outside the CDR3, the full variable domain is EAGVVQSPRYKIIEKKQPVAFWCNPISGHNTLYWYLQNLGQGPELLIRYENEEAVDDSQLPKDRFSAERLKGVDSTLKIQPAELGDSAVYLCASAEGGANTEAFFGQGTRLTVV.

The V call is TRBV5-1, the J call TRBJ2-3, with unresolved D. Germline V lookup: CDR1 SGHRS, CDR2 YFSETQ. The CDR3 consists of 14 residues. V lost 0 bases and J 4 bases, leaving 9 bases between the germline ends. In DNA form, the CDR3 reads TGCGCCAGCAGCTTGGGGCTAGAGGCAGATACGCAGTATTTT. Translation gives CASSLGLEADTQYF.

The DNA for the CDR3 is TGTGCCAGCAGCCCCCTCAGCGGGGGGGCCGGAGATACGCAGTATTTT. Protein: CASSPLSGGAGDTQYF. This chain links TRBV3-1 (or the pseudogene TRBV3-2) with TRBJ2-3; 10 bases are shared with TRBD2. CDR1 and CDR2 (germline): LGHDT, YNNKEL (reference sequence). The V gene end was trimmed by 4 bases and the J gene end by 5 bases; junction bases not matched to a gene: 9. The CDR3 totals 16 residues.

The chain joins TRBV4-3 to TRBJ1-6, with 8 bases that match TRBD1. Trimming cost V 5 bases and J 5 bases; bases outside gene matches: 5. Germline loops: CDR1 LGHNA, CDR2 YSLEER. The CDR3 covers 15 residues. The CDR3 is CASSYRTGHNSPLHF. The CDR3 DNA sequence: TGCGCCAGCAGCTACCGGACAGGGCATAATTCACCCCTCCACTTT.

The chain is built from TRBV7-9 and TRBJ2-2, with 8 bases matching TRBD1. Looked up from germline, CDR1 is SEHNR and CDR2 is FQNEAQ (reference sequence). The CDR3 has 16 amino acids. V trimming: 3 bases; J trimming: 8 bases; junction bases outside the gene matches: 11. The CDR3 loop reads CASSFVGQGLTGELFF. The CDR3 DNA reads TGTGCCAGCAGCTTCGTCGGACAGGGTCTGACAGGGGAGCTGTTTTTT.

This clone came up once. The J gene is TRBJ2-7, the V gene TRBV19; D may be TRBD2 (5 bases). The CDR3 loop spans 12 amino acids. The V gene's germline CDR1 is LNHDA and CDR2 SQIVND (reference sequence). V lost 6 bases, J lost 3 bases, and 9 bases lay in between. In nucleotides, the CDR3 is TGTGCCAGTAGCCGTCGGGGCTACGAGCAGTACTTC. Its translation is CASSRRGYEQYF.

The V and J genes are TRBV19 and TRBJ2-3; possible D gene TRBD2, 6 bases. Germline CDR1 reads LNHDA; CDR2 reads SQIVND (reference sequence). V was shortened by 7 bases and J by 2 bases, with 19 bases between the two germline ends. The CDR3 contains 16 residues. The CDR3 reads CASTEGGSLTTDTQYF. The CDR3, as DNA: TGTGCCAGTACCGAAGGAGGGAGCCTTACCACAGATACGCAGTATTTT.

V is TRBV10-3 and J is TRBJ2-7; perhaps TRBD2 as D (6 bases). V was cut by 10 bases and J by 5 bases, with 18 bases left in between. The V gene's germline CDR1 is ENHRY and CDR2 SYGVKD. This CDR3 is 13 amino acids long. CDR3 in DNA: TGTGCCACCGCGGCGGGAACGGGGGACGAGCAGTACTTC. Translated, it gives CATAAGTGDEQYF.